The 20 T cell receptor beta chains in this list originate from one sample, sequenced in a study of T cells in Graves' hyperthyroidism and ophthalmopathy. Amplification targeted TCR beta CDR3 regions from RNA transcripts. A set of HTBI primers served as the primers for a first-round RT-PCR of the TCR CDR3. Using its own MiXCR run on the multiplex PCR reads, TCRdb lists one record per CDR3 protein. The sample has 360,000 or so distinct CDR3 sequences, over 15% seen once; the top ten hold around 16%. The sample comprised blood. Every receptor here comes from a woman between 40 and 55 years old with Graves' ophthalmopathy.

The genes are TRBV19 and TRBJ1-5; D remains ambiguous. Trimming left V 9 bases short and J 4 bases short, with 16 bases between. This CDR3 comprises 14 residues. Germline loops: CDR1 LNHDA, CDR2 SQIVND (reference sequence). CDR3: CASSSDRWNQPQHF. The CDR3 coding sequence is TGTGCCAGCAGTTCCGACCGGTGGAATCAGCCCCAGCATTTT.

This chain links TRBV29-1 with TRBJ1-1; no clear D gene. V lost 5 bases to trimming and J lost 0 bases, with 19 bases between them. This CDR3 comprises 16 residues. Germline V CDR1 and CDR2: SQVTM, ANQGSEA. The CDR3 bases are TGCAGCGTTTGGCAGGTCACCCCGACTATGAACACTGAAGCTTTCTTT. Its translation: CSVWQVTPTMNTEAFF.

This clonotype was observed at least ten times. This rearrangement joins TRBV9 to TRBJ2-7, with 9 positions matching TRBD2. J was trimmed by 3 bases and V by 0 bases; bases with no gene match: 4. Germline CDR1 SGDLS, CDR2 YYNGEE. The CDR3 contains 15 residues. This CDR3 reads CASSVAPSGNYEQYF. The CDR3 DNA sequence: TGTGCCAGCAGCGTAGCTCCTAGCGGGAACTACGAGCAGTACTTC.

This clonotype was found many times. The chain has TRBV5-4 and TRBJ2-2; no reliable D call. V dropped 4 bases and J dropped 1 base, with 11 bases sitting between them. CDR1 is SGHNT, CDR2 YYREEE, per germline (reference sequence). The CDR3 runs 15 residues. This chain's CDR3 is CASSVSLGNTGELFF. For the CDR3, the DNA is TGTGCCAGCAGCGTTAGTTTGGGGAACACCGGGGAGCTGTTTTTT.

This clonotype has ten or more counts. The J gene is TRBJ2-2, the V gene TRBV30; D gene uncertain. Per germline, CDR1 GTSNPN and CDR2 SVGIG (reference sequence). The CDR3 contains 13 residues. Deletions cut 4 bases from V and 7 bases from J, with 13 bases between. The CDR3 DNA reads TGTGCCTGGATTGGGGAATGGGGCGGGGAGCTGTTTTTT. It translates to CAWIGEWGGELFF.

This clonotype was recorded at least ten times. The rearrangement links TRBV18 to TRBJ2-7, with D perhaps TRBD1 (5 bases). Germline CDR1 is KGHSH and CDR2 is LQKENI. Trimming removed 4 bases from V and 3 bases from J, with 13 bases in between. The CDR3 consists of 14 residues. CDR3 sequence: CASSLSSDSYEQYF. Written as DNA, the CDR3 is TGTGCCAGCTCACTCTCCAGCGACAGCTACGAGCAGTACTTC.

CDR3 sequence: CASSRPSGIVHEQYF. In DNA form, the CDR3 reads TGTGCCAGCAGTCGTCCTAGCGGGATCGTGCACGAGCAGTACTTC. The V and J genes are TRBV6-1 and TRBJ2-7; TRBD2 aligns across 9 bases. J was trimmed by 5 bases and V by 5 bases; bases with no gene match: 10. Germline CDR1 MNHNS, CDR2 SASEGT. The CDR3 has 15 residues.

This clonotype was seen repeatedly, ten times or more. This chain joins TRBV29-1 and TRBJ1-2, with a weak D call TRBD1 (5 bases). CDR1 SQVTM and CDR2 ANQGSEA come from the germline V gene. V gave up 5 bases and J gave up 4 bases, with 20 bases separating them. CDR3 length equals 15 residues. CDR3 protein: CSVLATGNSSYGYTF. CDR3 DNA: TGCAGCGTTTTAGCCACAGGAAACTCCAGCTATGGCTACACCTTC.

This clonotype was counted ten times or more. The chain uses TRBV2 and TRBJ1-5, with D unclear. Germline assignment: CDR1 SNHLY and CDR2 FYNNEI. Trimming stripped 3 bases from V and 12 bases from J, with 15 bases between. The length of the CDR3 is 13 residues. The DNA of the CDR3 is TGTGCCAGCAGTGAGGCGGCCGGTGGAGTCCAGCATTTT. This gives the protein CASSEAAGGVQHF.

This rearrangement joins TRBV27 to TRBJ1-2; weak D call: TRBD1 (5 bases). CDR1 is MNHEY and CDR2 is SMNVEV in the germline V gene (reference sequence). The CDR3 has 13 amino acids. Trimming pared 5 bases from V and 7 bases from J, leaving 14 bases between. CDR3 region: CASSGGTAFGYTF. The CDR3 coding sequence is TGTGCCAGCAGTGGCGGGACTGCCTTTGGCTACACCTTC.

Many counts were recorded for this clonotype. This may come from a read error, since a much larger clone is one base off. The chain carries TRBV10-3 and TRBJ2-7; unclear D gene. Deletions cut 9 bases from V and 0 bases from J, with 12 bases between. CDR1 is ENHRY, CDR2 SYGVKD, per germline. The CDR3 spans 13 residues. The CDR3 nucleotides are TGTGCCATTCCGTCTGCTCGCTCCTACGAGCAGTACTTC. Protein sequence: CAIPSARSYEQYF.

This clonotype was detected ten times or more. V and J are TRBV9 and TRBJ2-5; 10 bases agree with TRBD2. J was trimmed by 1 base and V by 0 bases; bases with no gene match: 3. The CDR3 is made up of 16 amino acids. Germline assignment: CDR1 SGDLS and CDR2 YYNGEE. CDR3 nucleotides: TGTGCCAGCAGCGTAGTTGGGACTAGCGTCCAAGAGACCCAGTACTTC. This gives the protein CASSVVGTSVQETQYF.

There are many counts of this clonotype. The rearrangement joins TRBV15 to TRBJ2-3; no firm D call. Trimming stripped 0 bases from V and 7 bases from J, with 11 bases between. The germline V gene encodes CDR1 LNHNV and CDR2 YYDKDF (reference sequence). CDR3 size: 14 residues. The CDR3 DNA is TGTGCCACCAGCAGAGATCAAGGTCCCCATACGCAGTATTTT. Encoded protein: CATSRDQGPHTQYF.

V gene TRBV30 combines with J gene TRBJ1-1, with D tentatively TRBD1 (6 bases). The germline V gene encodes CDR1 GTSNPN and CDR2 SVGIG (reference sequence). Trimming left V 5 bases short and J 4 bases short, with 17 bases between. The CDR3 totals 14 residues. CDR3 sequence (DNA): TGTGCCTGGGCCGTCAGTACAGGGAGCACTGAAGCTTTCTTT. It yields the protein CAWAVSTGSTEAFF.

This clonotype showed up many times. CDR3 amino acids: CASSGDGGGSAGYTF. The CDR3 DNA reads as TGTGCCAGCAGCGGAGATGGGGGAGGATCAGCTGGCTACACCTTC. V gene TRBV7-9 combines with J gene TRBJ1-2, with D perhaps matching TRBD1 (5 bases). Germline lookup yields CDR1 SEHNR and CDR2 FQNEAQ (reference sequence). CDR3 length: 15 amino acids. V shed 5 bases and J shed 7 bases, with 20 bases lying between them. Full variable domain (missing parts from reference TRBV7-9 and TRBJ1-2): DTGVSQNPRHKITKRGQNVTFRCDPISEHNRLYWYRQTLGQGPEFLTYFQNEAQLEKSRLLSDRFSAERPKGSFSTLEIQRTEQGDSAMYLCASSGDGGGSAGYTFGSGTRLTVV.

This clonotype was counted at least ten times. The CDR3 is CASSLSPGWETQYF. For the CDR3, the DNA is TGTGCCAGCAGTTTATCCCCAGGGTGGGAGACCCAGTACTTC. The rearrangement joins TRBV28 to TRBJ2-5, with D perhaps TRBD1 (5 bases). Trimming left V 1 base short and J 5 bases short, with 11 bases between. Germline V lookup: CDR1 MDHEN, CDR2 SYDVKM. This CDR3 spans 14 amino acids.

Only a few counts were recorded for this clonotype. This sequence joins TRBV30 and TRBJ2-5; 9 nucleotides match TRBD1. The CDR3 is 13 residues long. V trimming: 6 bases; J trimming: 4 bases; junction bases outside the gene matches: 6. Germline V gene data show CDR1 as GTSNPN and CDR2 as SVGIG (reference sequence). The CDR3: CACRTGVIETQYF. For the CDR3, the DNA is TGTGCCTGCCGGACAGGGGTTATAGAGACCCAGTACTTC.

This clonotype was counted at least ten times. The chain has TRBV6-1 and TRBJ2-7; D possibly uses TRBD1 or TRBD2 (5 bases each). This CDR3 is built from 13 residues. Trimming cost V 3 bases and J 9 bases, with 15 bases left between them. Germline V gene lookup returns CDR1 MNHNS and CDR2 SASEGT. The CDR3 spells CASSETDYGGQYF. CDR3 DNA: TGTGCCAGCAGTGAGACAGATTATGGGGGGCAGTACTTC.

The chain uses TRBV12-3 or TRBV12-4 and TRBJ2-5, with D perhaps matching TRBD1 (6 bases). The V and J ends lost 5 bases and 5 bases respectively, with 15 bases between them. This CDR3 is built from 14 residues. CDR3: CASSGTPLRETQYF. CDR3 sequence (DNA): TGTGCCAGCAGTGGGACACCCCTCCGGGAGACCCAGTACTTC.

V gene TRBV3-1 combines with J gene TRBJ2-7; no clear D gene. V shed 2 bases and J shed 3 bases, with 17 bases lying between them. Germline CDR1 is LGHDT and CDR2 is YNNKEL (reference sequence). The CDR3 is made up of 16 amino acids. The CDR3 sequence: CASSQSRLGRNYEQYF. Written as DNA, the CDR3 is TGTGCCAGCAGCCAATCCCGCCTGGGTCGGAACTACGAGCAGTACTTC.